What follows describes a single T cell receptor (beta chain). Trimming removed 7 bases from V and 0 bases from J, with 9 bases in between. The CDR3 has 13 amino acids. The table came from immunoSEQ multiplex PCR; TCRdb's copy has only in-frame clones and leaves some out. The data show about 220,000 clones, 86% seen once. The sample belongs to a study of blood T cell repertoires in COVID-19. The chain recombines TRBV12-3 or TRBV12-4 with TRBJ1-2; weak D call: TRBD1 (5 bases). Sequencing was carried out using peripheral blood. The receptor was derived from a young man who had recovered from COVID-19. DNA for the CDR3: TGTGCCAGCAAGGGGTTCACTAACTATGGCTACACCTTC. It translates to CASKGFTNYGYTF.